Included here is one T cell receptor beta chain sequence, with context. The CDR3 spans 17 residues. Per the germline V gene, CDR1 is MGHRA and CDR2 is YSYEKL. Germline trimming cut 5 bases from V and 5 bases from J; bases unmatched to any gene: 10. The record originates from a study of blood T cell repertoires in COVID-19. Study-level background: Some COVID-19 samples were acute and others convalescent; all came from the United States, Italy and Spain. PBMCs, B-cell-depleted T cells, or T cells were the source of the cDNA or gDNA that made up the material.

Methods used by the authors: Using reference gene primer amplification, nucleated cell counts were estimated. The protocol was immunoSEQ multiplex PCR, while the TCRdb copy is restricted to in-frame clones and leaves out a portion. The DNA gave D and trimming, while V, J and clone size come from that table. The data show 130,000 to 150,000 clones, with roughly four fifths seen just once and 7% to 10% held by the top ten. The rearrangement joins TRBV4-1 to TRBJ2-1; 12 bases fit TRBD2. This sequence originates from a human donor with acute or convalescent COVID-19. The donor label of this sample is uncertain. The sample was peripheral blood. The chain's CDR3 is CASSFSLLAGGHNEQFF. The CDR3 bases are TGCGCCAGCAGCTTCTCGTTACTAGCGGGGGGCCACAATGAGCAGTTCTTC.